These T cell receptor beta chains were read from a single sample in a study of T cells in Graves' hyperthyroidism and ophthalmopathy. TCRdb called the multiplex PCR reads again in MiXCR, with one record for every CDR3 protein. Of roughly 700,000 distinct CDR3 sequences in the sample, 35% were seen once. The sequenced sample was blood. All receptors derive from a middle-aged woman with Graves' hyperthyroidism. Each CDR3 is given with its conserved first and last residue. A D gene is named only where the DNA matches it firmly. Size is stated for part of the rows, as once, few or many counts, or as a class when the clone is expanded.

j_call clone_size cdr3_length v_call d_call cdr3_nt cdr3_aa
TRBJ1-1 . 14 TRBV25-1 . TGTGCCAGCAGTGAAGGCAGCCTGGACACTGAAGCTTTCTTT CASSEGSLDTEAFF
TRBJ2-7 . 14 TRBV7-2 . TGTGCCAGCAGCTGGTTAGACAGCTCCTACGAGCAGTACTTC CASSWLDSSYEQYF
TRBJ1-1 few 17 TRBV19 . TGTGCCAGTAGTAGGGGGATCCTGACGGATATGAACACTGAAGCTTTCTTT CASSRGILTDMNTEAFF
TRBJ1-1 many 13 TRBV27 TRBD1 TGTGCCAGCAGCCTCACGGGACAGACTGAAGCTTTCTTT CASSLTGQTEAFF
TRBJ2-7 many 11 TRBV7-9 . TGTGCCAGCAGCTCTCTTTACGAGCAGTACTTC CASSSLYEQYF
TRBJ1-1 . 15 TRBV10-2 . TGCGCCAGCAGTGCTTACAGGGATTCGAACACTGAAGCTTTCTTT CASSAYRDSNTEAFF
TRBJ2-7 many 13 TRBV7-2 . TGTGCCAGCACACAATACAGAGGAGCCGAGCAGTACTTC CASTQYRGAEQYF
TRBJ1-2 many 13 TRBV11-2 . TGTGCCAGCAGCCGTTATCTACTCTATGGCTACACCTTC CASSRYLLYGYTF
TRBJ1-1 . 13 TRBV7-2 . TGTGCCAGCAGCTTAGGGGTCCCCCCCCAGGGCTTCTTT CASSLGVPPQGFF
TRBJ1-2 . 12 TRBV7-2 . TGTGCCAGCAGCCTAAGTTTCTATGGCTACACCTTC CASSLSFYGYTF
TRBJ2-7 many 11 TRBV6-6 . TGTGCCAGCAGTATGTCCTACGAGCAGTACTTC CASSMSYEQYF
TRBJ2-6 . 12 TRBV4-2 . TGTGCCAGCGGGGGTGGGGCCAACGTCCTGACTTTC CASGGGANVLTF
TRBJ2-7 . 18 TRBV9 . TGTGCCAGCAGCGCGGGCAGAACAGGGTACCTTAGTTCCTACGAGCAGTACTTC CASSAGRTGYLSSYEQYF
TRBJ1-2 many 14 TRBV7-2 . TGTGCCAGCAGCCCGCAGTTCGGTAACTATGGCTACACCTTC CASSPQFGNYGYTF
TRBJ1-5 many 15 TRBV4-1 . TGCGCCAGCAGCCAAGGGTATGGCAAAAATCAGCCCCAGCATTTT CASSQGYGKNQPQHF